This passage covers 22 T cell receptor beta chains from one sample sequenced in a study of T cell responses to AZD1222 COVID-19 vaccine. Sequencing used immunoSEQ multiplex PCR; TCRdb keeps in-frame clones, though not all of them. The profile shows around 170,000 clones, nearly 95% of them singletons. The material sequenced was peripheral blood, taken 28 days after the second AZD1222 dose. These receptors originate from an adult who received the AZD1222 COVID-19 vaccine.

The CDR3 sequence is CASSPEGSRANEKLFF. The CDR3 coding sequence is TGCGCCAGCAGCCCGGAGGGGAGTCGCGCTAATGAAAAACTGTTTTTT. This chain uses TRBV5-1 with TRBJ1-4; tentatively, D is TRBD1 (5 bases). Germline lookup yields CDR1 SGHRS and CDR2 YFSETQ. V was clipped by 4 bases and J by 3 bases, with 16 bases between them. The CDR3 has 16 amino acids.

The genes are TRBV27 and TRBJ2-1; TRBD2 matches at 8 bases. CDR3 size: 15 residues. J was trimmed by 0 bases and V by 5 bases; bases with no gene match: 3. The germline V gene has CDR1 MNHEY and CDR2 SMNVEV (reference sequence). This CDR3 is CASSESGSSYNEQFF. CDR3 in DNA: TGTGCCAGCAGTGAGAGCGGGAGCTCCTACAATGAGCAGTTCTTC.

The chain links TRBV9 to TRBJ1-1, with TRBD1 matching 7 bases. From germline, CDR1 is SGDLS and CDR2 YYNGEE. The CDR3 is made up of 15 amino acids. The V and J ends lost 0 bases and 7 bases, in that order; junction bases with no gene match: 9. CDR3: CASSVVEGAYLEAFF. The CDR3 DNA is TGTGCCAGCAGCGTAGTAGAGGGGGCGTATCTTGAAGCTTTCTTT.

The chain couples TRBV6-1 to TRBJ2-2; D uncertain. This CDR3 spans 15 amino acids. V was pared by 2 bases and J by 1 base, with 8 bases between. Germline V lookup: CDR1 MNHNS, CDR2 SASEGT. CDR3 sequence (DNA): TGTGCCAGCAGTGAAAGGGCAGAGAACACCGGGGAGCTGTTTTTT. Translated: CASSERAENTGELFF.

This chain links TRBV12-3 or TRBV12-4 with TRBJ1-2; 8 bases align to TRBD1. The J segment lost 5 bases and the V segment lost 5 bases, leaving 4 bases of the junction unmatched. The CDR3 contains 13 residues. In nucleotides, the CDR3 is TGTGCCAGCAGTAGTGGACAGGGTTATGGCTACACCTTC. The encoded protein is CASSSGQGYGYTF.

The CDR3: CASSLQGGNSPLHF. CDR3 DNA: TGTGCCAGCAGCTTACAGGGGGGAAATTCACCCCTCCACTTT. The chain recombines TRBV6-2 or TRBV6-3 with TRBJ1-6, with TRBD1 matching 8 bases. The length of the CDR3 is 14 residues. Trimming removed 6 bases from V and 7 bases from J; junction bases left unmatched: 5. The germline V gene has CDR1 MNHEY and CDR2 SVGEGT.

V and J are TRBV19 and TRBJ2-5; 14 bases are a match to TRBD2. The germline CDR1 and CDR2 sequences are LNHDA and SQIVND (reference sequence). The CDR3 is 17 residues long. Losses at the gene ends were 8 bases for V and 4 bases for J; bases not matched to a gene: 12. The DNA for the CDR3 is TGTGCCAGTGTCGCAGCTGGACTAGCGGGAGGTAGAGAGACCCAGTACTTC. Protein product: CASVAAGLAGGRETQYF.

V gene TRBV7-9 combines with J gene TRBJ1-3; a weak D match, TRBD1 (5 bases). The germline V gene encodes CDR1 SEHNR and CDR2 FQNEAQ (reference sequence). CDR3 length equals 14 residues. With 7 bases removed from V and 6 bases from J, the gap between germline ends came to 16 bases. CDR3 coding DNA: TGTGCCAGCACCCCCCGTGGGGGGGAAAACACCATATATTTT. Its protein is CASTPRGGENTIYF.

The rearrangement uses TRBV1 and TRBJ1-2; TRBD1, the table's D call, lacks a check against the DNA. TRBV1 is noted as a pseudogene. The CDR3 extends over 15 amino acids. CDR3 amino acids: CTSSQDQGTSYGYTF. CDR3 in DNA: TGCACCAGCAGCCAAGATCAGGGTACTTCCTATGGCTACACCTTC.

This clone appeared a single time. This chain links TRBV7-2 with TRBJ1-1; no definite D call. Germline-derived CDR1 and CDR2 are SGHTA and FQGNSA. V shed 4 bases and J shed 5 bases, with 11 bases lying between them. The CDR3 totals 13 residues. As DNA, the CDR3 is TGTGCCAGCAGCTCGGGAGGGCGGACTGAAGCTTTCTTT. The encoded protein is CASSSGGRTEAFF.

Concerning this clone itself: At the DNA level, this CDR3 is encoded by other sequences in the same sample as well. The rearrangement uses TRBV30 and TRBJ2-3; TRBD2 might be the D (5 bases). The CDR3 sequence is 13 residues long. Deletions cut 0 bases from V and 4 bases from J, with 8 bases between. Looked up from germline, CDR1 is GTSNPN and CDR2 is SVGIG (reference sequence). CDR3 sequence reads: CAWSVLGADTQYF. Here the CDR3 DNA reads TGTGCCTGGAGTGTACTAGGAGCAGATACGCAGTATTTT.

The DNA for the CDR3 is TGTGCCTCAGGGGAGGGAATACCCCTCCACTTT. Translation: CASGEGIPLHF. This sequence joins TRBV12-3 or TRBV12-4 and TRBJ1-6; a possible D gene is TRBD1 (6 bases). The CDR3 spans 11 residues. Trimming left V 11 bases short and J 12 bases short, with 14 bases between.

The chain is built from TRBV2 and TRBJ1-5; TRBD1 is a possible D gene (6 bases). Trimming removed 6 bases from V and 5 bases from J, with 11 bases in between. This CDR3 has 13 amino acids. The germline CDR1 and CDR2 sequences are SNHLY and FYNNEI. The CDR3, as DNA: TGTGCCAGCAGGCGGACAGCCGATCAGCCCCAGCATTTT. It specifies CASRRTADQPQHF.

The chain carries TRBV5-1 and TRBJ1-6; 7 bases are a match to TRBD1. Germline V lookup: CDR1 SGHRS, CDR2 YFSETQ. After removal of 2 bases from V and 9 bases from J, the junction contained 2 bases not matched to a gene. The CDR3 loop spans 13 amino acids. CDR3 coding DNA: TGCGCCAGCAGCTTAACAGGGGTTTCACCCCTCCACTTT. It yields the protein CASSLTGVSPLHF. The full variable domain, with the rest looked up from reference TRBV5-1 and TRBJ1-6, is KAGVTQTPRYLIKTRGQQVTLSCSPISGHRSVSWYQQTPGQGLQFLFEYFSETQRNKGNFPGRFSGRQFSNSRSEMNVSTLELGDSALYLCASSLTGVSPLHFGNGTRLTVT.

V is TRBV4-1 and J is TRBJ2-1; 7 nucleotides match TRBD2. This CDR3 comprises 14 residues. Germline lookup yields CDR1 MGHRA and CDR2 YSYEKL. V was pared by 4 bases and J by 7 bases, with 7 bases of the junction left unmatched. The CDR3 is CASSPGGRENEQFF. The CDR3 DNA sequence: TGCGCCAGCAGCCCTGGCGGGAGAGAGAATGAGCAGTTCTTC.

The J gene is TRBJ1-6, the V gene TRBV7-2, with D unresolved. V dropped 0 bases and J dropped 5 bases, with 11 bases sitting between them. CDR3 length equals 16 residues. Germline assignment: CDR1 SGHTA and CDR2 FQGNSA. The CDR3 loop is CASSLASIGNNSPLHF. CDR3 sequence (DNA): TGTGCCAGCAGCTTAGCGTCGATTGGAAATAATTCACCCCTCCACTTT. The entire variable domain, with the rest obtained from reference TRBV7-2 and TRBJ1-6, is as follows: GAGVSQSPSNKVTEKGKDVELRCDPISGHTALYWYRQSLGQGLEFLIYFQGNSAPDKSGLPSDRFSAERTGGSVSTLTIQRTQQEDSAVYLCASSLASIGNNSPLHFGNGTRLTVT.

The chain couples TRBV7-2 to TRBJ1-3; no reliable D call. This CDR3 is built from 15 residues. V lost 5 bases to trimming and J lost 0 bases, with 11 bases between them. Germline values: CDR1 SGHTA, CDR2 FQGNSA. The DNA of the CDR3 is TGTGCCAGCAGCCCTAAGGCGGACTCTGGAAACACCATATATTTT. Translating gives CASSPKADSGNTIYF. The variable domain in full, completed from reference TRBV7-2 and TRBJ1-3, reads GAGVSQSPSNKVTEKGKDVELRCDPISGHTALYWYRQSLGQGLEFLIYFQGNSAPDKSGLPSDRFSAERTGGSVSTLTIQRTQQEDSAVYLCASSPKADSGNTIYFGEGSWLTVV.

This clone was picked up a small number of times. The rearrangement uses TRBV6-4 and TRBJ2-2; D is uncertain. The CDR3 spans 14 residues. The V end was cut by 2 bases, the J end by 1 base, with 5 bases between. Germline CDR1 and CDR2: MRHNA and SNTAGT. The DNA of the CDR3 is TGTGCCAGCAGTGACCGGGTGAACACCGGGGAGCTGTTTTTT. It yields the protein CASSDRVNTGELFF.

The J gene is TRBJ2-7, the V gene TRBV6-5; TRBD1 agrees at 7 bases. This CDR3 has 14 residues. Trimming took 6 bases from V and 6 from J; bases not matched to a gene: 11. Germline V CDR1 and CDR2: MNHEY, SVGAGI. The CDR3 loop reads CASRIPGQSGEQYF. As DNA, the CDR3 is TGTGCCAGCAGGATACCGGGACAGTCGGGCGAGCAGTACTTC.

The chain recombines TRBV4-1 with TRBJ2-3; 9 nucleotides align to TRBD1. Losses at the gene ends were 1 base for V and 3 bases for J; bases not matched to a gene: 11. Germline lookup yields CDR1 MGHRA and CDR2 YSYEKL. This CDR3 region has 18 residues. The CDR3: CASSQVRLSGQGTDTQYF. The CDR3 coding sequence is TGCGCCAGCAGCCAAGTGCGATTATCCGGACAGGGGACAGATACGCAGTATTTT.

The gene calls are TRBV11-2 and TRBJ2-3; D unclear. The CDR3 runs 15 residues. From germline, CDR1 is SGHAT and CDR2 FQNNGV. Trimming took off 1 base at V and 3 bases at J, with 11 bases between the two ends. The CDR3 DNA is TGTGCCAGCAGCTTAGGTGCTGGCGGAACAGATACGCAGTATTTT. Protein: CASSLGAGGTDTQYF. Full variable domain (rest looked up from reference TRBV11-2 and TRBJ2-3): EAGVAQSPRYKIIEKRQSVAFWCNPISGHATLYWYQQILGQGPKLLIQFQNNGVVDDSQLPKDRFSAERLKGVDSTLKIQPAKLEDSAVYLCASSLGAGGTDTQYFGPGTRLTVL.

The rearrangement links TRBV6-5 to TRBJ1-1; D is unclear. The CDR3 totals 14 residues. The germline gives CDR1 MNHEY, CDR2 SVGAGI. Between the trimmed V and J ends, which lost 0 bases and 1 base, there was a span of 6 bases. CDR3 sequence: CASSYSKGNTEAFF. CDR3 in DNA: TGTGCCAGCAGTTACTCAAAGGGGAACACTGAAGCTTTCTTT.